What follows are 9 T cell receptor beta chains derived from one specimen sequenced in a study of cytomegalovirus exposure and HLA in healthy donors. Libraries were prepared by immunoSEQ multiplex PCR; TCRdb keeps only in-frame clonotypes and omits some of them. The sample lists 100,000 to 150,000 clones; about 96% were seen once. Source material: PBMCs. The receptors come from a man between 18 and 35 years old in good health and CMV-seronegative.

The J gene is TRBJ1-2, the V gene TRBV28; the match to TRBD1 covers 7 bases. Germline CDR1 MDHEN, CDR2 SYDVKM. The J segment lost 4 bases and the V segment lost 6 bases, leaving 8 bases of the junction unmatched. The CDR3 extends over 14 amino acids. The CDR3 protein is CASRSQGRRYGYTF. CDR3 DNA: TGTGCCAGCAGGTCACAGGGGCGCCGCTATGGCTACACCTTC.

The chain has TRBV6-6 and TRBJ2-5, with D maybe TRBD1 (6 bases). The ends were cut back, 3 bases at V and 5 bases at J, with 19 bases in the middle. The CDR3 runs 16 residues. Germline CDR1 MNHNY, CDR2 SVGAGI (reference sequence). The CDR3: CASSYGGVRSDETQYF. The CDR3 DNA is TGTGCCAGCAGTTATGGGGGCGTTAGGAGTGATGAGACCCAGTACTTC.

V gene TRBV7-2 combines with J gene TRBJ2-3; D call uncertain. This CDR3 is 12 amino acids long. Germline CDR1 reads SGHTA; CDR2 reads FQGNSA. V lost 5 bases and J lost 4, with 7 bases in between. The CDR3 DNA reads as TGTGCCAGCAGCCCCCCATCAGATACGCAGTATTTT. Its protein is CASSPPSDTQYF.

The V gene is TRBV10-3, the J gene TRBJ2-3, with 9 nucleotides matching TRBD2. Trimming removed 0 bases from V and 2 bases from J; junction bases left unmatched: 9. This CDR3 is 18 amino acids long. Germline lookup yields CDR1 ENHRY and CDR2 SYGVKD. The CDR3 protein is CAISESGASGDYTDTQYF. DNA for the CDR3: TGTGCCATCAGTGAGTCAGGCGCTAGCGGGGACTACACAGATACGCAGTATTTT.

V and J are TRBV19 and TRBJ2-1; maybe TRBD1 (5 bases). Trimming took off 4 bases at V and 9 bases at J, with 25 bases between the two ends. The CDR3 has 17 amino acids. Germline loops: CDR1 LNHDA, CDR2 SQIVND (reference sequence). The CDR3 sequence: CASSKPREVLPSGEQFF. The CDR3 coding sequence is TGTGCCAGTAGTAAGCCCAGGGAAGTTCTCCCCTCTGGTGAGCAGTTCTTC. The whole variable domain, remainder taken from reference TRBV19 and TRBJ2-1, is DGGITQSPKYLFRKEGQNVTLSCEQNLNHDAMYWYRQDPGQGLRLIYYSQIVNDFQKGDIAEGYSVSREKKESFPLTVTSAQKNPTAFYLCASSKPREVLPSGEQFFGPGTRLTVL.

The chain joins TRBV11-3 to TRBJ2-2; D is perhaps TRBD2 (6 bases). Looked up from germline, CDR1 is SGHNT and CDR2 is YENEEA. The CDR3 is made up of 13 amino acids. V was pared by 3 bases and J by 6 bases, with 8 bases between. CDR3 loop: CASSFGEAGELFF. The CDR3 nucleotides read TGTGCCAGCAGCTTTGGGGAGGCCGGGGAGCTGTTTTTT.

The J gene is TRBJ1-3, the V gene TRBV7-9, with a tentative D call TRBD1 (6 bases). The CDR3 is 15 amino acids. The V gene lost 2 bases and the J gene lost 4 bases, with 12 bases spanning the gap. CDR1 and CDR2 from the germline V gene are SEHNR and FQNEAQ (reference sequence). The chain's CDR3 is CASSLPQGLGNTIYF. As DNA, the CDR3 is TGTGCCAGCAGCTTACCGCAGGGGCTAGGAAACACCATATATTTT.

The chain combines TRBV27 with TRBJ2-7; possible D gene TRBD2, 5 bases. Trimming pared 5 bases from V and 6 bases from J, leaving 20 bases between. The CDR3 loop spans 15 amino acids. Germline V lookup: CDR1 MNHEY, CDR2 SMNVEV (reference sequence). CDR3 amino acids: CASSPPGLGVVEQYF. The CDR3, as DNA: TGTGCCAGCAGTCCCCCGGGTCTGGGAGTGGTCGAGCAGTACTTC.

The CDR3 DNA sequence: TGTGCCAGCAGCTGGACTAGCGGAAGCTCCTACGAGCAGTACTTC. Translating it yields CASSWTSGSSYEQYF. The chain links TRBV5-4 to TRBJ2-7; TRBD2 aligns across 10 bases. Germline lookup yields CDR1 SGHNT and CDR2 YYREEE (reference sequence). The CDR3 has 15 amino acids. Trimming removed 3 bases from V and 0 bases from J; junction bases left unmatched: 3. The complete variable domain, with remaining parts taken from reference TRBV5-4 and TRBJ2-7, reads ETGVTQSPTHLIKTRGQQVTLRCSSQSGHNTVSWYQQALGQGPQFIFQYYREEENGRGNFPPRFSGLQFPNYSSELNVNALELDDSALYLCASSWTSGSSYEQYFGPGTRLTVT.